This entry concerns a single T cell receptor beta chain. Sequencing was performed with immunoSEQ multiplex PCR; in TCRdb, only in-frame clones are kept and a portion is missing. The repertoire holds under 250,000 clones, with approximately 80% as singletons. Trimming removed 2 bases at V and 6 bases at J, with 8 bases between. Germline V gives CDR1 LGHDT, CDR2 YNNKEL (reference sequence). The CDR3 sequence is 14 residues long. These data come from a study of blood T cell repertoires in COVID-19. Turning to the study itself: Italy, Spain and the United States were the sources of the convalescent and acute COVID-19 samples. T cells, B-cell-depleted T cells, or PBMCs supplied cDNA or gDNA.

Which cohort a participant joined came from the clinical history participants gave. This TCR came from a man aged 25 to 40 with acute COVID-19. Sequenced material: PBMCs or T cells enriched from blood (not recorded which). The chain carries TRBV3-1 (or the pseudogene TRBV3-2) and TRBJ1-6; D unclear. CDR3 loop: CASSQPSGNSPLHF. The CDR3 DNA follows: TGTGCCAGCAGCCAACCCTCGGGTAATTCACCCCTCCACTTT.